This T cell receptor beta chain was observed in a study of T cells after yellow fever vaccination. Study-level background: Preparation used SMART-Seq v4 Ultra Low Input for the low-cell-number fractions.

TCRdb independently ran MiXCR on the 5' RACE reads; one entry per CDR3 protein. The sample contains some 99,000 distinct CDR3 sequences, roughly 6% of which appear only once. CDR1 is LGHDT and CDR2 is YNNKEL in the germline V gene (reference sequence). There are 17 residues in the CDR3. The V and J ends lost 0 bases and 4 bases respectively, with 16 bases between them. J is TRBJ2-1 and V is TRBV3-1; TRBD1 might be the D (5 bases). The material sequenced was CD8+ T cells sorted from PBMCs, taken 10 days after the yellow fever booster vaccination. The receptor was derived from a man aged 18 to 30 who received the YFV17D yellow fever vaccine. CDR3 residues: CASSQEGEPAQYNEQFF. CDR3 DNA sequence: TGTGCCAGCAGCCAAGAAGGGGAACCAGCGCAGTACAATGAGCAGTTCTTC.